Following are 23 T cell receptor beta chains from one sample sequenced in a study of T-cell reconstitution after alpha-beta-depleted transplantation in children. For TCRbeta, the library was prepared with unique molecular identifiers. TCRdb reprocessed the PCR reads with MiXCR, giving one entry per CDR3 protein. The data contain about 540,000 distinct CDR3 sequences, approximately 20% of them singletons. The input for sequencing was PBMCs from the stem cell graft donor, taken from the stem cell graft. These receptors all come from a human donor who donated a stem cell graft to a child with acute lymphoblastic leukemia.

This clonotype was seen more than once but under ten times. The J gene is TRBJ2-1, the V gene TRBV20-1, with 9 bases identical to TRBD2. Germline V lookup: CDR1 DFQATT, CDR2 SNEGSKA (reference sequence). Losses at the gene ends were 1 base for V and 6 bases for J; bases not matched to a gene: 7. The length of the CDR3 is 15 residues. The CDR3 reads CSARGIIAGANEQFF. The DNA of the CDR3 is TGCAGTGCTAGAGGAATAATAGCGGGAGCCAATGAGCAGTTCTTC.

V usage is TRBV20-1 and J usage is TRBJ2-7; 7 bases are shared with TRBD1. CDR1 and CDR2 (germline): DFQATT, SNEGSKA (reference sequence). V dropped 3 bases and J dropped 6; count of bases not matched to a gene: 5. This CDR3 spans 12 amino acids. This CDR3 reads CSASWTGAEQYF. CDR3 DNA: TGCAGTGCTAGCTGGACAGGAGCCGAGCAGTACTTC.

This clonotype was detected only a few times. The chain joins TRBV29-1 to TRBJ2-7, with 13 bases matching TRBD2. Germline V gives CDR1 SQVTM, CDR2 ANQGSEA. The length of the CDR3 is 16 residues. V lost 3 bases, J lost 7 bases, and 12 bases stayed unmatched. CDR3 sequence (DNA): TGCAGCGTTGAGTTCGTCGGACTAGCGGGAGTGGGGGAGCAGTACTTC. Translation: CSVEFVGLAGVGEQYF.

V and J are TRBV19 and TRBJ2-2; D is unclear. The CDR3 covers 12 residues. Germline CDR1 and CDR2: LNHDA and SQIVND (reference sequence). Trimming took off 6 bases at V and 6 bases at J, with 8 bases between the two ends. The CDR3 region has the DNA TGTGCCAGTAGATGGGATGCCGGGGAGCTGTTTTTT. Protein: CASRWDAGELFF.

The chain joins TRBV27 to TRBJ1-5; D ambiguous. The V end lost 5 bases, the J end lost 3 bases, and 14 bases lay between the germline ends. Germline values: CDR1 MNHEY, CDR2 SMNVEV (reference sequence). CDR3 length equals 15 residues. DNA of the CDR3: TGTGCCAGCAGTCCCCTCGGACGGCCCAATCAGCCCCAGCATTTT. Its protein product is CASSPLGRPNQPQHF.

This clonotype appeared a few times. In DNA, the CDR3 is TGTGCCAGCAGCCCTCCGGCAGGGAGGTACAATGAGCAGTTCTTC. Its translation: CASSPPAGRYNEQFF. This sequence joins TRBV7-9 and TRBJ2-1, with D perhaps matching TRBD2 (6 bases). The CDR3 extends over 15 amino acids. V dropped 5 bases and J dropped 4 bases, with 15 bases sitting between them. Germline lookup yields CDR1 SEHNR and CDR2 FQNEAQ (reference sequence).

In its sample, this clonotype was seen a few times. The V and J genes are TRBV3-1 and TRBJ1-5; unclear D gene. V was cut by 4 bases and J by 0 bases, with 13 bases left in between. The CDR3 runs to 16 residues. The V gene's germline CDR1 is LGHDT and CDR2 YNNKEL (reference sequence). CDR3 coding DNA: TGTGCCAGCAGCCCCGACCCCTGGTATAGCAATCAGCCCCAGCATTTT. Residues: CASSPDPWYSNQPQHF.

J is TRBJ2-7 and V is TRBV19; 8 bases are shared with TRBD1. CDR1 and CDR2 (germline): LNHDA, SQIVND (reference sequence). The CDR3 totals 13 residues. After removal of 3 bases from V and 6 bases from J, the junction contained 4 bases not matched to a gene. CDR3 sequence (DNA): TGTGCCAGTAGTATCACCACAGGGGGCGAGCAGTACTTC. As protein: CASSITTGGEQYF.

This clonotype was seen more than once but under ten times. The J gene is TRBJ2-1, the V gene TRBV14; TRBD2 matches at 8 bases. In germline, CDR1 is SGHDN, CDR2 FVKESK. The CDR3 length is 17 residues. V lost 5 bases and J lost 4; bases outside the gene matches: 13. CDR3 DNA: TGTGCCAGCAGCGCCCCACTAGCGGCGTACCGGTACAATGAGCAGTTCTTC. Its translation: CASSAPLAAYRYNEQFF.

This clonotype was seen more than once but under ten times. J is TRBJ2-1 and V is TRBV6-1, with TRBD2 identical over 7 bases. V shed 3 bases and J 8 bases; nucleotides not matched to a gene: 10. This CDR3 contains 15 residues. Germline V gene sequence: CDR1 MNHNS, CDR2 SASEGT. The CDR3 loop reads CASSEVGGSWDEQFF. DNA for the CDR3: TGTGCCAGCAGTGAGGTGGGAGGGTCCTGGGATGAGCAGTTCTTC.

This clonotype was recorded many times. CDR3 nucleotides: TGCGCCAGCAGCTTGGGGGGGACCCAAGAGACCCAGTACTTC. Residues: CASSLGGTQETQYF. The rearrangement joins TRBV5-1 to TRBJ2-5; possibly TRBD1 or TRBD2 for D (5 bases each). The CDR3 is 14 residues long. Trimming stripped 0 bases from V and 1 base from J, with 7 bases between. The germline gives CDR1 SGHRS, CDR2 YFSETQ.

CDR3 region: CASSSIRLAGGSYNEQFF. As DNA, the CDR3 is TGCGCCAGCAGTTCTATCCGACTAGCGGGAGGTTCCTACAATGAGCAGTTCTTC. The chain has TRBV5-1 and TRBJ2-1; TRBD2 agrees at 13 bases. The CDR3 contains 18 residues. Per the germline V gene, CDR1 is SGHRS and CDR2 is YFSETQ. Trimming at V came to 5 bases and at J to 1 base, leaving 9 bases not matched to a gene.

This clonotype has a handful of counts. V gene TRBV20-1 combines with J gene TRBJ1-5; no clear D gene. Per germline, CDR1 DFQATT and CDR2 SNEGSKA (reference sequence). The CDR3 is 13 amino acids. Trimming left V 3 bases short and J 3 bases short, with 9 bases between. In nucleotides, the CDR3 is TGCAGTGCTAGCACCGGCCCCAATCAGCCCCAGCATTTT. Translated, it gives CSASTGPNQPQHF.

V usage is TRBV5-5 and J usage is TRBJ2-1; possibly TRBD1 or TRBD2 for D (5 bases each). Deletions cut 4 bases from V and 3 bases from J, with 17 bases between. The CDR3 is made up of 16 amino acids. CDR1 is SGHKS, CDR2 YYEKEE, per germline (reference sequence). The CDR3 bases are TGTGCCAGCAGCCGGGTAGGGCAGGGAGACTACAATGAGCAGTTCTTC. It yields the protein CASSRVGQGDYNEQFF.

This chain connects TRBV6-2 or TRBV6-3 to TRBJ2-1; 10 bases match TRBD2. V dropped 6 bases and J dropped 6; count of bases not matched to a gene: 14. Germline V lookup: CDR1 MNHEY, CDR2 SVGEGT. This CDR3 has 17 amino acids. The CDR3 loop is CASRLRTLAGVTNEQFF. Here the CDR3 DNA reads TGTGCCAGCAGGCTACGAACCCTAGCGGGAGTTACCAATGAGCAGTTCTTC.

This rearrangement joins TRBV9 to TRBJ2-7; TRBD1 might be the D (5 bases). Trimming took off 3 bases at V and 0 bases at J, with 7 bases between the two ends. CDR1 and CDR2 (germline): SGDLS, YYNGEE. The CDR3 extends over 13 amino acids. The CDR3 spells CASSADNSYEQYF. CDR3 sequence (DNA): TGTGCCAGCAGCGCGGACAACTCCTACGAGCAGTACTTC. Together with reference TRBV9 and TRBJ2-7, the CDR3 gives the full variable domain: DSGVTQTPKHLITATGQRVTLRCSPRSGDLSVYWYQQSLDQGLQFLIQYYNGEERAKGNILERFSAQQFPDLHSELNLSSLELGDSALYFCASSADNSYEQYFGPGTRLTVT.

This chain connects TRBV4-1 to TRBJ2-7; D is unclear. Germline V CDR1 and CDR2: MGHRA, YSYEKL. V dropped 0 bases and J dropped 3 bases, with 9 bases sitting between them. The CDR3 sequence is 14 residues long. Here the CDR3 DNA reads TGCGCCAGCAGCCAAGATCTAACGAGCTACGAGCAGTACTTC. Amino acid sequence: CASSQDLTSYEQYF.

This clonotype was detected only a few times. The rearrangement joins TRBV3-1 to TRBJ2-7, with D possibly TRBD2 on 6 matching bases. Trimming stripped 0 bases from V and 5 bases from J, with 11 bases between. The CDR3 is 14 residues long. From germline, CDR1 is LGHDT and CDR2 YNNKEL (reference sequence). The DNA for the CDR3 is TGTGCCAGCAGCCAAGACGGGGGTTTCGACGAGCAGTACTTC. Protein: CASSQDGGFDEQYF.

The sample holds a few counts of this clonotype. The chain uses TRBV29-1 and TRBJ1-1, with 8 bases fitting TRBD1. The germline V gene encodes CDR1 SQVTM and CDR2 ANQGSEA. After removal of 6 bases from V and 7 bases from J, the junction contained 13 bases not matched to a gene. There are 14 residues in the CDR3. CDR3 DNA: TGCAGCGTCGGGCTTTACTCAGGGGGCGGTGAAGCTTTCTTT. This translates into CSVGLYSGGGEAFF.

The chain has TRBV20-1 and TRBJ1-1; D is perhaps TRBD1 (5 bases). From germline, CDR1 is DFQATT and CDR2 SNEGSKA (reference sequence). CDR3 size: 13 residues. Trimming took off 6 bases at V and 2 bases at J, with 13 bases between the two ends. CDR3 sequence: CSALSRVNTEAFF. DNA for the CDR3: TGCAGTGCGCTGAGCAGGGTCAACACTGAAGCTTTCTTT.

This CDR3 is CASSQPTGRRGQPQHF. The CDR3 bases are TGCGCCAGCAGCCAACCGACAGGGAGGAGGGGTCAGCCCCAGCATTTT. The chain employs TRBV4-1 and TRBJ1-5; 7 bases match TRBD1. CDR3 size: 16 residues. Germline CDR1 and CDR2: MGHRA and YSYEKL. Unmatched junction bases numbered 10, after V lost 2 bases and J lost 6 bases.

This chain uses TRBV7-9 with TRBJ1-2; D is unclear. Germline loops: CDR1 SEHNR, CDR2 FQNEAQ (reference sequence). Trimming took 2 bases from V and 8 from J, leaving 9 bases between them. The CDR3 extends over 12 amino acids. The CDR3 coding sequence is TGTGCCAGCAGCTTATTAGTGGAAGGCTACACCTTC. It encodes CASSLLVEGYTF.

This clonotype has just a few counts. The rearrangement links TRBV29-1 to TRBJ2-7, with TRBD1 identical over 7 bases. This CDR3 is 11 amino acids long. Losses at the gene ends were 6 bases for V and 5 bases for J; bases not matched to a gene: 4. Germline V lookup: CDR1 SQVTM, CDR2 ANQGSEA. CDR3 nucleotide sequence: TGCAGCGTGGGGGACAGCCACGAGCAGTACTTC. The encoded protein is CSVGDSHEQYF.